This entry lists 7 T cell receptor beta chains sequenced from one sample in a study of cytotoxic CD8 clonotypes in ibrutinib-treated CLL. Clones were read by immunoSEQ multiplex PCR, and TCRdb kept only the in-frame ones, dropping some. The sample includes some 200,000 clones, 55% to 85% of them seen just once. This material consisted of PBMCs, taken after 24 months of ibrutinib treatment. The receptors derive from a human donor with chronic lymphocytic leukemia.

V usage is TRBV25-1 and J usage is TRBJ2-2; 7 bases fit TRBD1. Germline assignment: CDR1 MGHDK and CDR2 SYGVNS. The CDR3 is 14 residues long. V shed 6 bases and J 0 bases; nucleotides not matched to a gene: 1. The CDR3 nucleotides read TGTGCCAGCAGAGGACAGGCGAACACCGGGGAGCTGTTTTTT. Residues: CASRGQANTGELFF.

The chain joins TRBV27 to TRBJ2-1; 11 bases are shared with TRBD2. From germline, CDR1 is MNHEY and CDR2 SMNVEV (reference sequence). V lost 0 bases, J lost 3 bases, and 10 bases stayed unmatched. The CDR3 runs to 19 residues. CDR3 region: CASSLSISTSGSFYNEQFF. The DNA for the CDR3 is TGTGCCAGCAGTTTATCGATCTCCACTAGCGGGAGTTTCTACAATGAGCAGTTCTTC.

This chain connects TRBV4-2 to TRBJ1-2; D is unclear. V gave up 0 bases and J gave up 5 bases, with 19 bases separating them. The CDR3 length is 17 residues. Germline V gene sequence: CDR1 LGHNA, CDR2 YNFKEQ. This CDR3 reads CASSQEGREWVRYGYTF. CDR3 bases: TGTGCCAGCAGCCAAGAGGGCCGCGAGTGGGTCCGGTATGGCTACACCTTC.

The rearrangement joins TRBV4-2 to TRBJ2-7, with D possibly TRBD1 on 8 matching bases. The CDR3 covers 16 residues. Trimming removed 0 bases at V and 3 bases at J, with 15 bases between. CDR1 LGHNA and CDR2 YNFKEQ come from the germline V gene. The CDR3 nucleotides are TGTGCCAGCAGCCAAGACGCGCGGGGGACAGGCTACGAGCAGTACTTC. This codes for CASSQDARGTGYEQYF.

This clone was found a few times. The chain employs TRBV7-9 and TRBJ2-7, with D unresolved. V was cut by 1 base and J by 4 bases, with 11 bases left in between. Germline CDR1 is SEHNR and CDR2 is FQNEAQ (reference sequence). The CDR3 length is 14 residues. As DNA, the CDR3 is TGTGCCAGCAGCTTAGAGAACAACCTTTACGAGCAGTACTTC. Amino acid sequence: CASSLENNLYEQYF.

The CDR3 spells CASNMDRGSNQPQHF. The DNA of the CDR3 is TGTGCCAGCAATATGGACAGGGGAAGCAATCAGCCCCAGCATTTT. The chain joins TRBV2 to TRBJ1-5; 9 bases fit TRBD1. Germline loops: CDR1 SNHLY, CDR2 FYNNEI. The V segment lost 7 bases and the J segment 1 base; nucleotides outside the gene matches: 5. This CDR3 spans 15 amino acids.

This chain links TRBV4-3 with TRBJ2-1; possible D gene TRBD2, 6 bases. The germline V and J ends were trimmed by 1 base and 5 bases, with 12 bases remaining between them. The CDR3 has 15 amino acids. Germline loops: CDR1 LGHNA, CDR2 YSLEER. CDR3 residues: CASSQVTRTDNEQFF. DNA for the CDR3: TGCGCCAGCAGCCAAGTGACTAGGACTGACAATGAGCAGTTCTTC.